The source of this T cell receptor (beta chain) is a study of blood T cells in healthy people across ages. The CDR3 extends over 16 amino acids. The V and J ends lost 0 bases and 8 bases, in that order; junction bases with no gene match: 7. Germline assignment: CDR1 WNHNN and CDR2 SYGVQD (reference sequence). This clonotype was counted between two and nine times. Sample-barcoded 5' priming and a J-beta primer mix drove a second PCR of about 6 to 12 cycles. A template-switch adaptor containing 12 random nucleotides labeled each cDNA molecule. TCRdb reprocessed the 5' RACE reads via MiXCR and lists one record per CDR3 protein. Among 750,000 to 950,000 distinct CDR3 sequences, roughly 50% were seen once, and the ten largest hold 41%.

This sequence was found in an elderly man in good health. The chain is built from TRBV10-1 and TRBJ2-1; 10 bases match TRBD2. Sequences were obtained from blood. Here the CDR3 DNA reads TGCGCCAGCAGTGAGTCGTGGCTAGCGGGAGTGGATGAGCAGTTCTTC. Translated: CASSESWLAGVDEQFF.